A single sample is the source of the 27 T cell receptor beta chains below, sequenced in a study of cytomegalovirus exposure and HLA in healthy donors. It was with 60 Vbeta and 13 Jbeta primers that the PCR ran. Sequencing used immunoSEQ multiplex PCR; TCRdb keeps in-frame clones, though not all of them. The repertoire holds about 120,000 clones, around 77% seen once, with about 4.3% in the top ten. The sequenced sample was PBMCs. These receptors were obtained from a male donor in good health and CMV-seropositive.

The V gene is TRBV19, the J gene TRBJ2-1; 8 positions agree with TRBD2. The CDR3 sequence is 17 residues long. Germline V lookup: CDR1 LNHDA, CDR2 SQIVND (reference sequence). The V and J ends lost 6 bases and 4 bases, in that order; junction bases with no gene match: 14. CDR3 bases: TGTGCCAGTAGGGATACTAGCGGCAAAAAGGGGTACAATGAGCAGTTCTTC. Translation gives CASRDTSGKKGYNEQFF.

The CDR3 loop reads CASRAGLAGSETQYF. The CDR3 region has the DNA TGCGCCAGCAGGGCCGGACTAGCGGGATCCGAAACCCAGTACTTC. The chain links TRBV10-2 to TRBJ2-5, with TRBD2 matching 12 bases. The V and J ends lost 6 bases and 8 bases, in that order; junction bases with no gene match: 10. Germline V gives CDR1 WSHSY, CDR2 SAAADI. This CDR3 is built from 15 residues.

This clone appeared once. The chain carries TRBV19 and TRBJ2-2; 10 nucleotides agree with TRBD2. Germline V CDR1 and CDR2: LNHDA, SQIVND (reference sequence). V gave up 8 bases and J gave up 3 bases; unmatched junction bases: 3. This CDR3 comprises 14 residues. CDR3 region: CASRGLAYTGELFF. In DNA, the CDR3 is TGTGCCAGTCGGGGACTAGCGTACACCGGGGAGCTGTTTTTT.

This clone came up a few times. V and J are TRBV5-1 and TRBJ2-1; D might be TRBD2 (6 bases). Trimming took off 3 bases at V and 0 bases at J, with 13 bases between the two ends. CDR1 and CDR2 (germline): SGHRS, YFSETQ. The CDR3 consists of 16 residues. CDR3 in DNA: TGCGCCAGCAGCTCCTCTAGCGCTAGCTCCTACAATGAGCAGTTCTTC. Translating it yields CASSSSSASSYNEQFF. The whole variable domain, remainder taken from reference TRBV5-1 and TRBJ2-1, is KAGVTQTPRYLIKTRGQQVTLSCSPISGHRSVSWYQQTPGQGLQFLFEYFSETQRNKGNFPGRFSGRQFSNSRSEMNVSTLELGDSALYLCASSSSSASSYNEQFFGPGTRLTVL.

CDR3 sequence (DNA): TGTGCCAGCTCATCGGGACAGGGTACCTACGAGCAGTACTTC. Protein sequence: CASSSGQGTYEQYF. This chain joins TRBV18 and TRBJ2-7; 9 bases are shared with TRBD1. The length of the CDR3 is 14 residues. The germline V gene has CDR1 KGHSH and CDR2 LQKENI. The J segment lost 2 bases and the V segment lost 5 bases, leaving 4 bases of the junction unmatched.

CDR3 in DNA: TGTGCCAGCAGCCGGGACTACCAAGAGACCCAGTACTTC. This gives the protein CASSRDYQETQYF. The chain has TRBV14 and TRBJ2-5; D might be TRBD2 (6 bases). Per the germline V gene, CDR1 is SGHDN and CDR2 is FVKESK. The CDR3 has 13 amino acids. V shed 4 bases and J shed 0 bases, with 6 bases lying between them.

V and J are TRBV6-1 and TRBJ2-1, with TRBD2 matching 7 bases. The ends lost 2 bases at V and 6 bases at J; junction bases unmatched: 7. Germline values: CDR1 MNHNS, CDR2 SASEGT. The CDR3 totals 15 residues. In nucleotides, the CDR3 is TGTGCCAGCAGTGAAAAGGCTAGCGGAGCCAATGAGCAGTTCTTC. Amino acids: CASSEKASGANEQFF.

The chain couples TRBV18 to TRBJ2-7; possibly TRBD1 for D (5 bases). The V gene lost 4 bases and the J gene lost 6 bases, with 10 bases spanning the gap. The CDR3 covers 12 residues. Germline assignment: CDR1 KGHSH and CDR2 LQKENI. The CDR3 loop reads CASSRVGVEQYF. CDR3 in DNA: TGTGCCAGCTCACGAGTAGGGGTCGAGCAGTACTTC.

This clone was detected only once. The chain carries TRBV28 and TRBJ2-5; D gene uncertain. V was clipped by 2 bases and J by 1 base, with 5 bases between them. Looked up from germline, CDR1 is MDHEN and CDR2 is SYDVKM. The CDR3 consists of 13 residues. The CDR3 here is CASSLPVQETQYF. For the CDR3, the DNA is TGTGCCAGCAGTTTACCAGTCCAAGAGACCCAGTACTTC.

Here the CDR3 reads CASSDQGYGEKLFF. In DNA, the CDR3 is TGTGCCAGCAGTGATCAGGGGTATGGAGAAAAACTGTTTTTT. The chain is built from TRBV27 and TRBJ1-4; TRBD1 is a possible D gene (6 bases). The ends were cut back, 5 bases at V and 8 bases at J, with 15 bases in the middle. CDR3 length: 14 residues. Germline assignment: CDR1 MNHEY and CDR2 SMNVEV (reference sequence).

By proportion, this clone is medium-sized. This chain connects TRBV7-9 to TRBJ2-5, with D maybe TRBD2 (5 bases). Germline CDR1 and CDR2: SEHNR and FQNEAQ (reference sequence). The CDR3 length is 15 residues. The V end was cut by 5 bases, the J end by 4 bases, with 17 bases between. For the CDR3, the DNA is TGTGCCAGCAGCCCTGTCGGAGGAAACGGAGAGACCCAGTACTTC. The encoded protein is CASSPVGGNGETQYF.

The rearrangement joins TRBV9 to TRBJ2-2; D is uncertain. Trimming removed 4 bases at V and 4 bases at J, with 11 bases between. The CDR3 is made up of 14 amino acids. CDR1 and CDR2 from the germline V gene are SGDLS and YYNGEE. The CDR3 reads CASSLRSGTGELFF. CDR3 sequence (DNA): TGTGCCAGCAGCCTCCGGTCGGGCACCGGGGAGCTGTTTTTT.

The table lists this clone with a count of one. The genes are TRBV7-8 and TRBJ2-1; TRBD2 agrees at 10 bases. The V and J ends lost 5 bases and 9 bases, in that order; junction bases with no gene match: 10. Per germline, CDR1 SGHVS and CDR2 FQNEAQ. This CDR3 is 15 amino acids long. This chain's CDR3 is CASSPWTSGGGEQFF. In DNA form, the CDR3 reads TGTGCCAGCAGCCCCTGGACTAGCGGTGGTGGTGAGCAGTTCTTC.

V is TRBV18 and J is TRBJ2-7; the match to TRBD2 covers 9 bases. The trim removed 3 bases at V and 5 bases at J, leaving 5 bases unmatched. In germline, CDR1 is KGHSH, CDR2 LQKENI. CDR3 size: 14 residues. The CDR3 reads CASSPPGLAHEQYF. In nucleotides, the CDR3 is TGTGCCAGCTCACCCCCGGGACTAGCCCACGAGCAGTACTTC.

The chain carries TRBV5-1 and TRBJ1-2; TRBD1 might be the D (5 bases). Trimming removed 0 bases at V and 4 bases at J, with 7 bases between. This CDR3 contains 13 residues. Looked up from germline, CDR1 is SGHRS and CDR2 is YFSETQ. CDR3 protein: CASSLGQIYGYTF. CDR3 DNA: TGCGCCAGCAGCTTGGGACAGATCTATGGCTACACCTTC.

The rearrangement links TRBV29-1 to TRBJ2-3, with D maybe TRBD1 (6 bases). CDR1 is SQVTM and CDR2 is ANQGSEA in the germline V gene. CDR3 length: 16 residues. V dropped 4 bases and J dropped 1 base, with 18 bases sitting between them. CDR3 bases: TGCAGCGTTGCCCAGGGGCACAGGACTCGCACAGATACGCAGTATTTT. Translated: CSVAQGHRTRTDTQYF.

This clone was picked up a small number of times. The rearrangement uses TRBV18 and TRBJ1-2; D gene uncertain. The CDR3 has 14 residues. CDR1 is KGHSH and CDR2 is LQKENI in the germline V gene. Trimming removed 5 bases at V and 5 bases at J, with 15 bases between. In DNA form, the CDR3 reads TGTGCCAGCTCATCTGAGCGGACCGTTTATGGCTACACCTTC. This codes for CASSSERTVYGYTF.

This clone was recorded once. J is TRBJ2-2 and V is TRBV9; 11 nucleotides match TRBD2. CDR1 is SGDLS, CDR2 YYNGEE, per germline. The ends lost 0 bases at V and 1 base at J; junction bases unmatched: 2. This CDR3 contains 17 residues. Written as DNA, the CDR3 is TGTGCCAGCAGCGTAGCTGGACTAGCGGGGAACACCGGGGAGCTGTTTTTT. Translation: CASSVAGLAGNTGELFF.

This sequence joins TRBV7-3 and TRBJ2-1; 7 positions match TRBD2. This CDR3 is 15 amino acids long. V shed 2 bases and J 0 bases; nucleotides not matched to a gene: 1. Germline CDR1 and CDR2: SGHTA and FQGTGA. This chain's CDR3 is CASSLGTNSYNEQFF. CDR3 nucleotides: TGTGCCAGCAGCTTAGGGACTAACTCCTACAATGAGCAGTTCTTC.

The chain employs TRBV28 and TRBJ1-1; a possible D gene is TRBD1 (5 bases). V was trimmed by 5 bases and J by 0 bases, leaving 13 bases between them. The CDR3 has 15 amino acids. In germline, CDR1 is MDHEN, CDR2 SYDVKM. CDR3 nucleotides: TGTGCCAGCAGTACACCGGGGGGGATGAACACTGAAGCTTTCTTT. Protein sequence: CASSTPGGMNTEAFF.

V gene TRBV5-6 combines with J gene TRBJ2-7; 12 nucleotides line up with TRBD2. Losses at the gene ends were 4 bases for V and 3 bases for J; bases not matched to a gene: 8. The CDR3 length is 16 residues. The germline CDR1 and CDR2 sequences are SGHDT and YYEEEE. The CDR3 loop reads CASSLSLAGGLYEQYF. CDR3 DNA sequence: TGTGCCAGCAGCCTCAGTCTAGCGGGAGGGCTCTACGAGCAGTACTTC. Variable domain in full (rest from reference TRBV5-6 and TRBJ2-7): DAGVTQSPTHLIKTRGQQVTLRCSPKSGHDTVSWYQQALGQGPQFIFQYYEEEERQRGNFPDRFSGHQFPNYSSELNVNALLLGDSALYLCASSLSLAGGLYEQYFGPGTRLTVT.

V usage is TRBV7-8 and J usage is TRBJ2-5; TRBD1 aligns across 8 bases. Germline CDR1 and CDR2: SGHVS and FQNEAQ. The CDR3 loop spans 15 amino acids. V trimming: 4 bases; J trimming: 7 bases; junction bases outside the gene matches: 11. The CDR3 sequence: CASSSGQNTGGTQYF. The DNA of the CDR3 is TGTGCCAGCAGCTCGGGACAAAACACAGGGGGGACCCAGTACTTC.

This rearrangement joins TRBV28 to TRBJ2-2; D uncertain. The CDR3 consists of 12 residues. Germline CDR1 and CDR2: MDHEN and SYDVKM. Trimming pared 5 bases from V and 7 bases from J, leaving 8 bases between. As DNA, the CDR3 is TGTGCCAGCAGTCTCCGGGTCGGGGAGCTGTTTTTT. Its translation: CASSLRVGELFF.

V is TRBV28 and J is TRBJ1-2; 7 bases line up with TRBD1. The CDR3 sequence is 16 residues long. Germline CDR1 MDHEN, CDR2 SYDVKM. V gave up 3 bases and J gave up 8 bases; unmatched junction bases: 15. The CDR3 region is CASSFGASGQGVGYTF. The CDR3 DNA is TGTGCCAGCAGTTTTGGGGCATCCGGGCAGGGGGTAGGCTACACCTTC.

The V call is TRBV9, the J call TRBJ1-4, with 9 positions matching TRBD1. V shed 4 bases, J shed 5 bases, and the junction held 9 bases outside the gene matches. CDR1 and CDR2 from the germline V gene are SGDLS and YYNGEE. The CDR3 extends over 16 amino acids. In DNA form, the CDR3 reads TGTGCCAGCAGCCCCTTCGGACAGGGGAGAAATGAAAAACTGTTTTTT. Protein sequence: CASSPFGQGRNEKLFF.

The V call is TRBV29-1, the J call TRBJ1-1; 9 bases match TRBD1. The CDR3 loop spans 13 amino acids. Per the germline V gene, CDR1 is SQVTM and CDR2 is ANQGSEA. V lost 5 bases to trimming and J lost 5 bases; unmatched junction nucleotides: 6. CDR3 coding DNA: TGCAGCGTTCCCGGACAGGGGAGGACTGAAGCTTTCTTT. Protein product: CSVPGQGRTEAFF.

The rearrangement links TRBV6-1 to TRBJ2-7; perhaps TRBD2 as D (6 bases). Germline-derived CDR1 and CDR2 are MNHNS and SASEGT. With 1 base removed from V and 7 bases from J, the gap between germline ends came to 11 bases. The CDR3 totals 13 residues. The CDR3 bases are TGTGCCAGCAGTGAAGTTAGGGGAGGAGAGCAGTACTTC. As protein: CASSEVRGGEQYF.